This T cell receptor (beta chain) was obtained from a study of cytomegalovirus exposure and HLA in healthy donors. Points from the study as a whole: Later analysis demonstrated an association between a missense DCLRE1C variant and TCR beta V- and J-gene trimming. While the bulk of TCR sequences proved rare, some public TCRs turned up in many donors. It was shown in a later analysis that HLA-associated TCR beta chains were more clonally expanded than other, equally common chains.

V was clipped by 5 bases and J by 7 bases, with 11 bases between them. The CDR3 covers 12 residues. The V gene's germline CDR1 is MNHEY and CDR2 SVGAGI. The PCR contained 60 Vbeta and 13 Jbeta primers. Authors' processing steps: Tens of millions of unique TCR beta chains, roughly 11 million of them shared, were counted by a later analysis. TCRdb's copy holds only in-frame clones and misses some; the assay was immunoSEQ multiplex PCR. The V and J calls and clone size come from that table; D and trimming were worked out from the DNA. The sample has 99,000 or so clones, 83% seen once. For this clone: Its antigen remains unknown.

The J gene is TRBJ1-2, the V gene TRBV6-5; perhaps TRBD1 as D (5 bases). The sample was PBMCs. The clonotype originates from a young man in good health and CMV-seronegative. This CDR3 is CASSVGAGGYTF. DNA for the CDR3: TGTGCCAGCAGTGTTGGGGCCGGTGGCTACACCTTC.